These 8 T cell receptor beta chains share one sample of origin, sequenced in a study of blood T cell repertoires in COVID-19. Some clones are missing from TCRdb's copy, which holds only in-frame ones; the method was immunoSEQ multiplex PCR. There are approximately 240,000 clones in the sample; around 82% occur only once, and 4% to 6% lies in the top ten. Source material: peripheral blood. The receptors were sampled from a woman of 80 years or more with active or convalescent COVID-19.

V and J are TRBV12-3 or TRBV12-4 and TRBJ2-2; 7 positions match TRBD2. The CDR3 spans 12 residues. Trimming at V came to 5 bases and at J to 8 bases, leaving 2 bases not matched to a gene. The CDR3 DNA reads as TGTGCCAGCAGTGAGGGAGGGGGGGAGCTGTTTTTT. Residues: CASSEGGGELFF.

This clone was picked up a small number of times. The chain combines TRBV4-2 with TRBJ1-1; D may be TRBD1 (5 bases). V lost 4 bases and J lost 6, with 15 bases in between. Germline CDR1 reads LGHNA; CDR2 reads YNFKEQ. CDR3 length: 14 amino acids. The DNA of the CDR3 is TGTGCCAGCAGCCCGATTATGCAGGGTCCTGAAGCTTTCTTT. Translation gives CASSPIMQGPEAFF.

DNA of the CDR3: TGTGCCAGCAGTTACTCTTACAGGGGGACGTATGGCTACACCTTC. Protein sequence: CASSYSYRGTYGYTF. This chain uses TRBV6-5 with TRBJ1-2, with 8 nucleotides matching TRBD1. The CDR3 contains 15 residues. The germline gives CDR1 MNHEY, CDR2 SVGAGI. V was pared by 0 bases and J by 5 bases, with 5 bases of the junction left unmatched.

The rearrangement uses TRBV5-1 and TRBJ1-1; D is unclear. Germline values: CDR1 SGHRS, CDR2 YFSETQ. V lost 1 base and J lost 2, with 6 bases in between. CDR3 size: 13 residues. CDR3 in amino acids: CASSLTHNTEAFF. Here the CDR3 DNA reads TGCGCCAGCAGCTTGACACACAACACTGAAGCTTTCTTT.

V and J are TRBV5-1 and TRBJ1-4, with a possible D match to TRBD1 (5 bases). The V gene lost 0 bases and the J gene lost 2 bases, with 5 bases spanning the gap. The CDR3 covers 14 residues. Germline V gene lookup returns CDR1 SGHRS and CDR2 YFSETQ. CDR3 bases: TGCGCCAGCAGCTTGGGACAGACTAATGAAAAACTGTTTTTT. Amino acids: CASSLGQTNEKLFF.

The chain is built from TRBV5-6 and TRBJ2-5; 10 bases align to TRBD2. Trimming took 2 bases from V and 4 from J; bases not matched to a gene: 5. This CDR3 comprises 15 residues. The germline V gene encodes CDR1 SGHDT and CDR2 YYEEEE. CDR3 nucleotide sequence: TGTGCCAGCAGCTTCCAGCGGGGGGGCGGAGAGACCCAGTACTTC. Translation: CASSFQRGGGETQYF.

CDR3 protein: CASSEAPGGDSPLHF. As DNA, the CDR3 is TGTGCCAGCAGTGAAGCCCCGGGAGGGGATTCACCCCTCCACTTT. The chain carries TRBV6-1 and TRBJ1-6; tentative D call: TRBD1 (5 bases). The V and J ends lost 0 bases and 8 bases respectively, with 11 bases between them. From germline, CDR1 is MNHNS and CDR2 SASEGT. This CDR3 is built from 15 residues.

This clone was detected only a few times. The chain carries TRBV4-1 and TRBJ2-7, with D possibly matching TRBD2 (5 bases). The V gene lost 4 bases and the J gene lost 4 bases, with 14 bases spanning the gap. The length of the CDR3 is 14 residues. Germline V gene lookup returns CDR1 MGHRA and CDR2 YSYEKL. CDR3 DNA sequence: TGCGCCAGCAGCCCCGGACTCGCTCAGTACGAGCAGTACTTC. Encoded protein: CASSPGLAQYEQYF.